The 2 T cell receptor beta chains below come from one sample, sequenced in a study of blood T cell repertoires in COVID-19. Sequenced by immunoSEQ multiplex PCR; TCRdb stores in-frame clones only, minus some. The sample includes about 130,000 clones, over 75% seen only once; the top ten take 35% to 55%. The sequencing sample was made of peripheral blood. The receptors originated from a human donor in a cohort sampled during active COVID-19.

The chain recombines TRBV5-1 with TRBJ2-7, with a possible D match to TRBD2 (5 bases). V lost 0 bases to trimming and J lost 3 bases, with 16 bases between them. This CDR3 contains 16 residues. CDR1 and CDR2 (germline): SGHRS, YFSETQ. The CDR3 DNA follows: TGCGCCAGCAGCTTGGGGTCCGGCGAGGGATTCTACGAGCAGTACTTC. It encodes CASSLGSGEGFYEQYF.

This sequence joins TRBV7-2 and TRBJ1-2, with D perhaps TRBD1 (5 bases). The V and J ends lost 1 base and 3 bases respectively, with 12 bases between them. This CDR3 comprises 15 residues. Germline loops: CDR1 SGHTA, CDR2 FQGNSA. This CDR3 reads CASSLVRGGDYGYTF. In DNA, the CDR3 is TGTGCCAGCAGCTTAGTTAGGGGTGGAGACTATGGCTACACCTTC.